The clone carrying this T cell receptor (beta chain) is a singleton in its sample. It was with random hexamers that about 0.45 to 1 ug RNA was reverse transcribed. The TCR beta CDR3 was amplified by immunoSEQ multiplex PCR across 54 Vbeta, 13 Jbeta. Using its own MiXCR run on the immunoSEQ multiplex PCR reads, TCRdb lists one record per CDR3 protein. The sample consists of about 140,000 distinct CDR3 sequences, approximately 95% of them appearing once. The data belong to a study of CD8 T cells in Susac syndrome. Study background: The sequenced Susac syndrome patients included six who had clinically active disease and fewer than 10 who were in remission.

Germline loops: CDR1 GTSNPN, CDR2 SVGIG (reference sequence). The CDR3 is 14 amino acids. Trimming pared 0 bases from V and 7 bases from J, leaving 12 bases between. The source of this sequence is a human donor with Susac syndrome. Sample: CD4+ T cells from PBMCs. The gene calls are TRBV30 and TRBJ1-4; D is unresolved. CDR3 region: CAWSVQSSGEKLFF. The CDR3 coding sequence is TGTGCCTGGAGTGTACAGTCTTCTGGTGAAAAACTGTTTTTT.